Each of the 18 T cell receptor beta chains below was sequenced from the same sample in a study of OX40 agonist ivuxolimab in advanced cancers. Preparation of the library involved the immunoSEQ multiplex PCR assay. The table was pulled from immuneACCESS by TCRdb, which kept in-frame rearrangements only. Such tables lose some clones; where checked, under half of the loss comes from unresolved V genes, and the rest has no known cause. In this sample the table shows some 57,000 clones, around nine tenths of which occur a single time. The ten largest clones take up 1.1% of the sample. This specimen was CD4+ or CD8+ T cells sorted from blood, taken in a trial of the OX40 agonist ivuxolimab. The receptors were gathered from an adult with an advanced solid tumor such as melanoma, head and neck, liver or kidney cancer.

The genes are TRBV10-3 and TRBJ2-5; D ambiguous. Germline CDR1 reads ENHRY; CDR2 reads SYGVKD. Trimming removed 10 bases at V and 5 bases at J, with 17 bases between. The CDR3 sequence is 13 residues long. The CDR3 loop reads CASGAQNSETQYF. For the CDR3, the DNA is TGTGCCAGCGGCGCTCAGAATTCGGAGACCCAGTACTTC.

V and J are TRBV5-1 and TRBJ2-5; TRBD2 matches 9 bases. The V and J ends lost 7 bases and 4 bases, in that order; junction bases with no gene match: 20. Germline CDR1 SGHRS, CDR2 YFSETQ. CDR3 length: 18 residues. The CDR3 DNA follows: TGCGCCAGCCTCTCGGGTTCGGGAAGCGGGAGGATCGCAGAGACCCAGTACTTC. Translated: CASLSGSGSGRIAETQYF.

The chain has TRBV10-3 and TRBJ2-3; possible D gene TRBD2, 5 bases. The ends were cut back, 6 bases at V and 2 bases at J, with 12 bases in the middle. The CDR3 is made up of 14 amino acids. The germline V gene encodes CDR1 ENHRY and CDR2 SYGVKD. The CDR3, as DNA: TGTGCCATCAGGGAGGATTCTCACACAGATACGCAGTATTTT. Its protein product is CAIREDSHTDTQYF.

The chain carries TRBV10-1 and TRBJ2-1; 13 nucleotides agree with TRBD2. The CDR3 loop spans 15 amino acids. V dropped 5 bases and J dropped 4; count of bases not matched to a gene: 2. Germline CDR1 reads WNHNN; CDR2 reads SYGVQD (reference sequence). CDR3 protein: CASSSTSGRYNEQFF. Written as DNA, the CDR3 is TGCGCCAGCAGTTCGACTAGCGGGAGGTACAATGAGCAGTTCTTC.

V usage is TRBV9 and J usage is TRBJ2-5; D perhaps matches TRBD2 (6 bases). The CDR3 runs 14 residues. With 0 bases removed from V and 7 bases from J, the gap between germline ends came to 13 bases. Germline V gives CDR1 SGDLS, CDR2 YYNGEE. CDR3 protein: CASSVVADFGTQYF. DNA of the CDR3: TGTGCCAGCAGCGTAGTAGCGGACTTTGGGACCCAGTACTTC.

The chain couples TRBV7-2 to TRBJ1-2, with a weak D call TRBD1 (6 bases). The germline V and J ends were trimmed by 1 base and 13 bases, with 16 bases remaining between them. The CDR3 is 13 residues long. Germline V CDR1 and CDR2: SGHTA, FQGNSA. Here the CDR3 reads CASSLEPRGRTTF. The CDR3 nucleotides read TGTGCCAGCAGCTTAGAGCCCAGGGGACGTACCACCTTC. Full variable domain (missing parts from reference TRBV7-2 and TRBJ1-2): GAGVSQSPSNKVTEKGKDVELRCDPISGHTALYWYRQSLGQGLEFLIYFQGNSAPDKSGLPSDRFSAERTGGSVSTLTIQRTQQEDSAVYLCASSLEPRGRTTFGSGTRLTVV.

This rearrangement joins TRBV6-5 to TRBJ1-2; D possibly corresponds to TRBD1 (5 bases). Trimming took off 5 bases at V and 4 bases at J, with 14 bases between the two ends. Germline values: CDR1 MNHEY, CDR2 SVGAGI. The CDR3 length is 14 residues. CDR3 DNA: TGTGCCAGCAGTCCATCCGGGACCTTCTATGGCTACACCTTC. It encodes CASSPSGTFYGYTF.

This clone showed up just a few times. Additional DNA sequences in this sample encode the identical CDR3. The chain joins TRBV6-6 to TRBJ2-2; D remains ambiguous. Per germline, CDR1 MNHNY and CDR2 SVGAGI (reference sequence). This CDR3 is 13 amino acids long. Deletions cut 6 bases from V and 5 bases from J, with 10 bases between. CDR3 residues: CASSQISTGELFF. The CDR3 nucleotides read TGTGCCAGCAGCCAGATTTCGACCGGGGAGCTGTTTTTT.

Here the CDR3 DNA reads TGTGCCAGCAGCGCCGGGACGCTGAACACCGGGGAGCTGTTTTTT. It is translated as CASSAGTLNTGELFF. The chain links TRBV9 to TRBJ2-2, with D tentatively TRBD1 or TRBD2 (5 bases each). The germline V gene encodes CDR1 SGDLS and CDR2 YYNGEE. This CDR3 has 15 amino acids. Trimming took off 3 bases at V and 1 base at J, with 10 bases between the two ends.

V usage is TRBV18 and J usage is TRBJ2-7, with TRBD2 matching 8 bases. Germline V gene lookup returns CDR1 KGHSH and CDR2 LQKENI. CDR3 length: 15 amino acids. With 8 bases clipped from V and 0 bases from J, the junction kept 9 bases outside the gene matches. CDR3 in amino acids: CASTFRGGFSYEQYF. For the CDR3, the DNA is TGTGCCAGCACGTTCCGGGGGGGGTTCTCCTACGAGCAGTACTTC.

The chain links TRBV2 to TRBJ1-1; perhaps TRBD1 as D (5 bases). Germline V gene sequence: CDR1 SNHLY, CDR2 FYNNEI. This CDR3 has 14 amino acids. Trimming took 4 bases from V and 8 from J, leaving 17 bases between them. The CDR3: CASSADTSRREAFF. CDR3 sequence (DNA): TGTGCCAGCAGTGCGGACACTAGCCGACGGGAAGCTTTCTTT.

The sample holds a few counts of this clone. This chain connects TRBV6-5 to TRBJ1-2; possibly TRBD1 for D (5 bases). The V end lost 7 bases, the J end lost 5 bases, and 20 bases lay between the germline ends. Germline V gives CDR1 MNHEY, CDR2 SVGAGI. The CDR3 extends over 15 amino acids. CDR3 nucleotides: TGTGCCAGCACCAAGAGGTCAGGGAACCAATATGGCTACACCTTC. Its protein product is CASTKRSGNQYGYTF.

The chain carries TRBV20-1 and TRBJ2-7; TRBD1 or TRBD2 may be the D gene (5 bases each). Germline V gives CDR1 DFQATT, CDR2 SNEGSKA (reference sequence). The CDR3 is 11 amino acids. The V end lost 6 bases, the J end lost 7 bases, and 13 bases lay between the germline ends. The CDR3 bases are TGCAGTGCCGGGGCTTTGGGGGAGCAGTACTTC. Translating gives CSAGALGEQYF.

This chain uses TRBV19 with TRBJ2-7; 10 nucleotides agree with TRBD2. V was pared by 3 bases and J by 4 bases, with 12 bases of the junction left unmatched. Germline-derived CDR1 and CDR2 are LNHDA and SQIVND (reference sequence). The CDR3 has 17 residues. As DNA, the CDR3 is TGTGCCAGTAGTATCAGACGGGCTAGCGGGAGTCAATACGAGCAGTACTTC. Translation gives CASSIRRASGSQYEQYF.

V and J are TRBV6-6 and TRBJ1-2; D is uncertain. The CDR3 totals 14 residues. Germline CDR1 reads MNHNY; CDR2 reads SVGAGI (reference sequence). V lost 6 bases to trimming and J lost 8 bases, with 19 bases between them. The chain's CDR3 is CASSLGPSVGGYTF. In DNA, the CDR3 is TGTGCCAGCAGCCTCGGGCCCTCGGTAGGGGGCTACACCTTC.

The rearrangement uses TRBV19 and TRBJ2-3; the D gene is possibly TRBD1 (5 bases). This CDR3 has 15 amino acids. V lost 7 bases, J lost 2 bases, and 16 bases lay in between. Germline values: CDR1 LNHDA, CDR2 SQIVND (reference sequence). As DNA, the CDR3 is TGTGCCAGTACCAAGGAAGACAGATTCACAGATACGCAGTATTTT. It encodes CASTKEDRFTDTQYF.

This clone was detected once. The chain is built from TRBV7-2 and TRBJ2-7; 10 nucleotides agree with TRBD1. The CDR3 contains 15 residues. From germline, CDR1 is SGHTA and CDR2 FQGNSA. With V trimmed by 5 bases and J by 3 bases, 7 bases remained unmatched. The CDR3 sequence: CASSPRTGGVYEQYF. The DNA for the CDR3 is TGTGCCAGCAGCCCGCGGACAGGGGGGGTCTACGAGCAGTACTTC.

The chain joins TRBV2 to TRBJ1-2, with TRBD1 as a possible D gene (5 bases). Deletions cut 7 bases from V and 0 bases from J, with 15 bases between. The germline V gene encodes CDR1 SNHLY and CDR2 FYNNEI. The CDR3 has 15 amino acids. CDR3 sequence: CASMKTWGSNYGYTF. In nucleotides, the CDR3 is TGTGCCAGCATGAAGACATGGGGCTCTAACTATGGCTACACCTTC. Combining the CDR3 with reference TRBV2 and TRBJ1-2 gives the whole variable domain EPEVTQTPSHQVTQMGQEVILRCVPISNHLYFYWYRQILGQKVEFLVSFYNNEISEKSEIFDDQFSVERPDGSNFTLKIRSTKLEDSAMYFCASMKTWGSNYGYTFGSGTRLTVV.